The 7 T cell receptor beta chains below all came from one sample that was sequenced in a study of blood T cells in healthy people across ages. Then a second PCR, running about 7 to 11 cycles, was carried out with a sample-barcoded 5' primer and a J-beta primer mix. TCRdb re-called the 5' RACE reads with MiXCR, one entry per CDR3 protein. The data contain 1.2 million to 1.5 million distinct CDR3 sequences, around 59% of them seen just once; the ten biggest clones take up approximately 7%. The source material was blood. These receptor sequences come from a man aged 18 to 35 in good health.

This clonotype came up once. The chain joins TRBV18 to TRBJ2-7; the D is unclear. V gave up 0 bases and J gave up 0 bases, with 9 bases separating them. The CDR3 is made up of 15 amino acids. CDR1 and CDR2 (germline): KGHSH, LQKENI. The CDR3 is CASSPPGENSYEQYF. The CDR3 DNA is TGTGCCAGCTCACCACCGGGCGAGAACTCCTACGAGCAGTACTTC.

The rearrangement links TRBV25-1 to TRBJ1-1; TRBD1 might be the D (5 bases). Germline CDR1 reads MGHDK; CDR2 reads SYGVNS. V was pared by 6 bases and J by 8 bases, with 10 bases between. This CDR3 contains 11 residues. CDR3: CASRPDSEAFF. In DNA, the CDR3 is TGTGCCAGCAGGCCCGACAGCGAAGCTTTCTTT.

The chain uses TRBV11-2 and TRBJ2-7; D tentatively reads TRBD1 or TRBD2 (5 bases each). Trimming took off 4 bases at V and 3 bases at J, with 16 bases between the two ends. Germline V gene lookup returns CDR1 SGHAT and CDR2 FQNNGV. This CDR3 region has 15 residues. The CDR3 DNA reads as TGTGCCAGCAGCTCCCGGGGACCTTCGGGCTACGAGCAGTACTTC. Its protein is CASSSRGPSGYEQYF.

This clonotype was counted only a few times. J is TRBJ2-3 and V is TRBV7-2; no clear D gene. This CDR3 contains 15 residues. With 0 bases removed from V and 0 bases from J, the gap between germline ends came to 7 bases. Germline V gives CDR1 SGHTA, CDR2 FQGNSA. CDR3 in amino acids: CASSLATASTDTQYF. CDR3 in DNA: TGTGCCAGCAGCTTAGCGACCGCGAGCACAGATACGCAGTATTTT.

This chain connects TRBV4-1 to TRBJ1-5; unclear D gene. The CDR3 covers 14 residues. The V end lost 4 bases, the J end lost 6 bases, and 13 bases lay between the germline ends. Looked up from germline, CDR1 is MGHRA and CDR2 is YSYEKL. The CDR3 reads CASSPVGIIQPQHF. CDR3 DNA sequence: TGCGCCAGCAGCCCCGTCGGGATAATTCAGCCCCAGCATTTT.

With regard to this clonotype: It may be a read error: a sequence one base away is much more abundant. The chain is built from TRBV5-1 and TRBJ2-1; TRBD1 might be the D (5 bases). The CDR3 loop spans 15 amino acids. Trimming shortened V by 0 bases and J by 7 bases, and 14 bases separated the two germline ends. Germline assignment: CDR1 SGHRS and CDR2 YFSETQ. The CDR3 here is CASSLGAGLGNEQFF. The DNA of the CDR3 is TGCGCCAGCAGCTTGGGGGCAGGGCTGGGGAATGAGCAGTTCTTC.

This clonotype has a single count. The CDR3 loop is CASSRQGHTDTQYF. DNA of the CDR3: TGTGCCAGCAGTAGACAGGGGCACACAGATACGCAGTATTTT. V usage is TRBV2 and J usage is TRBJ2-3; 8 nucleotides line up with TRBD1. The CDR3 length is 14 residues. J lost 2 bases, V lost 5 bases, and 3 bases had no gene match. Germline V gene sequence: CDR1 SNHLY, CDR2 FYNNEI. Based on the CDR3 plus reference TRBV2 and TRBJ2-3, the full variable domain is EPEVTQTPSHQVTQMGQEVILRCVPISNHLYFYWYRQILGQKVEFLVSFYNNEISEKSEIFDDQFSVERPDGSNFTLKIRSTKLEDSAMYFCASSRQGHTDTQYFGPGTRLTVL.